This TCR beta chain stems from a study of T cell repertoires in cytomegalovirus infection. Overall study: Both recently identified HLA-C-restricted and well-studied HLA-B-restricted CMV epitopes were used in the study. Based on public TCR beta signatures, there were indications of CMV infection and of a matching HLA type. Whole-study findings and limits: Cumulated frequencies of public TCR beta families served to identify carriers of CMV plus the relevant HLA. CMV-specific TCR beta clonotypes restricted by HLA-C dominated the ex vivo response.

This CDR3 contains 12 residues. Looked up from germline, CDR1 is SGHNT and CDR2 is YENEEA. J gave up 3 bases and V 4 bases, and 0 bases lay outside the gene matches. Note on this clonotype: Its target is not known.

TCRdb re-analysed the reads in MiXCR, keeping a single row per CDR3 protein. The table shows roughly 90,000 distinct CDR3 sequences, with 20% to 30% occurring only once. This sequence was found in a human donor in good health (CMV status not recorded). Some clones in this sample may be carry-over from other donors' samples. J is TRBJ2-7 and V is TRBV11-3; 7 nucleotides line up with TRBD2. The source material was CD8+ T cells from cultured PBMCs, sampled from culture after CMV antigen stimulation. CDR3 sequence reads: CASSSSGYEQYF. CDR3 nucleotide sequence: TGTGCCAGCAGCTCTAGCGGCTACGAGCAGTACTTC.